This T cell receptor (beta chain) stems from a study of blood T cell repertoires in COVID-19. Study-wide background: Samples taken during acute and convalescent COVID-19 were collected in the United States, Italy and Spain. PBMCs, B-cell-depleted T cells, or T cells were the source of the cDNA or gDNA that made up the material.

CDR3 length: 16 residues. Per germline, CDR1 LGHNA and CDR2 YNFKEQ. Trimming left V 3 bases short and J 4 bases short, with 15 bases between. Original handling: Estimates of nucleated cell counts were drawn from the amplification of reference gene primers. Sequencing was performed with immunoSEQ multiplex PCR; in TCRdb, only in-frame clones are kept and a portion is missing. The V and J calls and clone size were taken over from that table, and D and trimming were inferred from the DNA. The sample has approximately 120,000 clones; approximately 83% are singletons. The sequenced sample consisted of peripheral blood. The chain combines TRBV4-2 with TRBJ2-2; tentative D call: TRBD2 (5 bases). The sequence was obtained from a man aged 60 to 69 with acute or convalescent COVID-19. The CDR3 DNA reads TGTGCCAGCAGCCAGGGAGACGGCCCGGGCACCGGGGAGCTGTTTTTT. Its protein product is CASSQGDGPGTGELFF.